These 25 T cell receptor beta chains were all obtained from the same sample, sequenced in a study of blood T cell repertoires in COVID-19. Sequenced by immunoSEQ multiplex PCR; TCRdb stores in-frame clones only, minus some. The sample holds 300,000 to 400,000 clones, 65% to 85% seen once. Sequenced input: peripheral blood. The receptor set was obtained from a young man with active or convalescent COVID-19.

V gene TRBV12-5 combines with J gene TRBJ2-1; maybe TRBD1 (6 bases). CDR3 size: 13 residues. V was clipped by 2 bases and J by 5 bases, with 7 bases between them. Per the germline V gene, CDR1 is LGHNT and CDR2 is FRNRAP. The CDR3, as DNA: TGTGCTAGTGGTTTGAACAGGGACAATGAGCAGTTCTTC. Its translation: CASGLNRDNEQFF.

The CDR3: CASTLSTEDEQFF. As DNA, the CDR3 is TGTGCCAGCACCTTAAGTACGGAGGATGAGCAGTTCTTC. The chain has TRBV5-8 and TRBJ2-1; TRBD2 might be the D (5 bases). Germline V gene sequence: CDR1 SGHTS, CDR2 YDEGEE. The CDR3 is 13 amino acids. Trimming pared 6 bases from V and 8 bases from J, leaving 15 bases between.

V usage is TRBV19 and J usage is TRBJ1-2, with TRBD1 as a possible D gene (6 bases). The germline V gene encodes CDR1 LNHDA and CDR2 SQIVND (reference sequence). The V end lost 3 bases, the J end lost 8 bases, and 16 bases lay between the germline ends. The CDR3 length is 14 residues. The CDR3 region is CASSMPTGLGGYTF. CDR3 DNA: TGTGCCAGTAGTATGCCTACAGGGCTTGGAGGCTACACCTTC.

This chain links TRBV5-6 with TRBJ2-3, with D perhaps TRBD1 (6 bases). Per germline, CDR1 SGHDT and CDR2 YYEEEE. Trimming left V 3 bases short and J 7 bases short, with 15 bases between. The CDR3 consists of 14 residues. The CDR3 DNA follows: TGTGCCAGCAGCTCGACACGAGGGGGAAATACGCAGTATTTT. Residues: CASSSTRGGNTQYF.

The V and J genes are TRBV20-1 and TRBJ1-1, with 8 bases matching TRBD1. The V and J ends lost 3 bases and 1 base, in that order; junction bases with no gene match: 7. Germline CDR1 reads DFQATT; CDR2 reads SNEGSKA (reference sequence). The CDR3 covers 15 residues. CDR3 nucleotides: TGCAGTGCTAGTAGGGCAGGGGGCAGGAACACTGAAGCTTTCTTT. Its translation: CSASRAGGRNTEAFF.

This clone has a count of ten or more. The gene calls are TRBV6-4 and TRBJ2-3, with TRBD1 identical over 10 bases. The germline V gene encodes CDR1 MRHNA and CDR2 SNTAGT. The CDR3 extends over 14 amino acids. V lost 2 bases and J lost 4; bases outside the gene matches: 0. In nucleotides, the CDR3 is TGTGCCAGCAGTGACGGGACAGGGGCAGATACGCAGTATTTT. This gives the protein CASSDGTGADTQYF.

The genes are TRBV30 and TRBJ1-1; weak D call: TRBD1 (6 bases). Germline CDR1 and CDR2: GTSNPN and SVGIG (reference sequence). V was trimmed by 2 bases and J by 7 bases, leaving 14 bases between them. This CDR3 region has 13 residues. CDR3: CAWSTGGRVEAFF. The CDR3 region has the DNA TGTGCCTGGAGTACCGGGGGGCGGGTTGAAGCTTTCTTT. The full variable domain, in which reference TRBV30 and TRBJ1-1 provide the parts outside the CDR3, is SQTIHQWPATLVQPVGSPLSLECTVEGTSNPNLYWYRQAAGRGLQLLFYSVGIGQISSEVPQNLSASRPQDRQFILSSKKLLLSDSGFYLCAWSTGGRVEAFFGQGTRLTVV.

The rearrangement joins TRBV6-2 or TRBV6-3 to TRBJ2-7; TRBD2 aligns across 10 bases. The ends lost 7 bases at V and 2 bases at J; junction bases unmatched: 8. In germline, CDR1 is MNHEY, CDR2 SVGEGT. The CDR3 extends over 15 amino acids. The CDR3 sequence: CASTPSGRGTYEQYF. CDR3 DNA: TGTGCCAGCACCCCCAGCGGGAGGGGGACCTACGAGCAGTACTTC.

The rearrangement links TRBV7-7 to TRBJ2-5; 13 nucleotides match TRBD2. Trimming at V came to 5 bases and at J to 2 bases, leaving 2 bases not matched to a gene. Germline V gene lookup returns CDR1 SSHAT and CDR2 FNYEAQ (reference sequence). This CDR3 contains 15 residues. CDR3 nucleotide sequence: TGTGCCAGCAGCCTGGGACTAGCGGGGCAAGAGACCCAGTACTTC. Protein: CASSLGLAGQETQYF.

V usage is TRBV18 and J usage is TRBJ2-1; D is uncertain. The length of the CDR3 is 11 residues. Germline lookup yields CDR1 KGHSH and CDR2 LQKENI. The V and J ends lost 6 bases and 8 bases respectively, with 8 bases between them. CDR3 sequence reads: CASSPRDEQFF. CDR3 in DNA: TGTGCCAGCTCCCCCCGTGATGAGCAGTTCTTC.

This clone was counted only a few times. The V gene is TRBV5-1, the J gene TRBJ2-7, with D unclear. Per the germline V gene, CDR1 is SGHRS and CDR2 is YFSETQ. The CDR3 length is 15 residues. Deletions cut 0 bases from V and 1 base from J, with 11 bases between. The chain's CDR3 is CASSLEPFASYEQYF. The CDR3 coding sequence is TGCGCCAGCAGCTTGGAACCCTTTGCGTCCTACGAGCAGTACTTC.

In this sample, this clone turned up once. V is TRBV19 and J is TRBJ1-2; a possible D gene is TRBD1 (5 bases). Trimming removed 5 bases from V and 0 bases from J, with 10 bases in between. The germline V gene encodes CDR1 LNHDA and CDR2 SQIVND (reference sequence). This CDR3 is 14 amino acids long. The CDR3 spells CASSPGQSNYGYTF. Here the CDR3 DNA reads TGTGCCAGTAGTCCAGGGCAGTCTAACTATGGCTACACCTTC.

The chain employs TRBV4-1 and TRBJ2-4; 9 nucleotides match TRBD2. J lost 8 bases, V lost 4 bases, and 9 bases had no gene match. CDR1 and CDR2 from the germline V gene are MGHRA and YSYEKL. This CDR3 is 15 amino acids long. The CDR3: CASSRIPSGEHIQYF. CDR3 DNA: TGCGCCAGCAGCCGAATCCCTAGCGGGGAGCACATTCAGTACTTC.

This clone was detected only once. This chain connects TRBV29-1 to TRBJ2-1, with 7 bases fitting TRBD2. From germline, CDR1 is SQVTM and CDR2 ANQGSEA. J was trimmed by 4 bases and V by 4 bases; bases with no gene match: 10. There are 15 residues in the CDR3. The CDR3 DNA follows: TGCAGCGTTGTAGGTGGGAGGGTGCCGTACAATGAGCAGTTCTTC. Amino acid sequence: CSVVGGRVPYNEQFF.

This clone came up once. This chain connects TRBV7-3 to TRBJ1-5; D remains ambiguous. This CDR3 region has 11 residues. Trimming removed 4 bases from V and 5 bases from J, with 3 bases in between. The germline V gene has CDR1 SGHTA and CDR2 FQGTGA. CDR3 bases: TGTGCCAGCAGCTCGTATCAGCCCCAGCATTTT. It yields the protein CASSSYQPQHF.

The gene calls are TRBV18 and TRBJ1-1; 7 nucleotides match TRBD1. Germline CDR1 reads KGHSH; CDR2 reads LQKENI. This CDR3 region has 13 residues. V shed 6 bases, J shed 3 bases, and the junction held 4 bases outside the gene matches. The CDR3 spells CASSTGTYTEAFF. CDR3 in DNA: TGTGCCAGCTCGACAGGGACCTACACTGAAGCTTTCTTT.

The CDR3 is CASSYQGAGTEAFF. CDR3 in DNA: TGTGCCAGCAGTTACCAGGGGGCAGGGACTGAAGCTTTCTTT. The V call is TRBV2, the J call TRBJ1-1; 8 bases match TRBD1. V dropped 5 bases and J dropped 5; count of bases not matched to a gene: 7. Germline CDR1 reads SNHLY; CDR2 reads FYNNEI. The CDR3 length is 14 residues.

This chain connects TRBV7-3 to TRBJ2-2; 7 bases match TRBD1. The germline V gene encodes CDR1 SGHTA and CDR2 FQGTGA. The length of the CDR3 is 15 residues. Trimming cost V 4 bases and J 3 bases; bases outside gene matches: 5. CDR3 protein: CASSYRQGYTGELFF. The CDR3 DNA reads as TGTGCCAGCAGCTACCGACAGGGATACACCGGGGAGCTGTTTTTT.

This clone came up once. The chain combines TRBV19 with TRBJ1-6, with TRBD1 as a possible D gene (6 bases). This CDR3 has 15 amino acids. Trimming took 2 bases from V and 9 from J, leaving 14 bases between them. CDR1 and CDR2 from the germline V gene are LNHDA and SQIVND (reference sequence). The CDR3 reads CASSIMGTISSPLHF. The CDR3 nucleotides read TGTGCCAGTAGTATAATGGGGACAATAAGTTCACCCCTCCACTTT.

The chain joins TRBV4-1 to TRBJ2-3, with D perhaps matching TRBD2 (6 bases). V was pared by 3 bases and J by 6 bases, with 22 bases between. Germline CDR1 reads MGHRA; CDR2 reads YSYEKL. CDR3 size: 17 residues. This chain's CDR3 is CASSHAPGYGGIDTQYF. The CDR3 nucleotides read TGCGCCAGCAGCCACGCCCCCGGATATGGGGGGATTGATACGCAGTATTTT.

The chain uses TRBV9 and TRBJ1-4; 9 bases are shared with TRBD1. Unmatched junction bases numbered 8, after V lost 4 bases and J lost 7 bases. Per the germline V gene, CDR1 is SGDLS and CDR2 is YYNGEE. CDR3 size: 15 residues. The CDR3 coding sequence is TGTGCCAGCAGCTCCCGGGACAGGGACGGTGAAAAACTGTTTTTT. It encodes CASSSRDRDGEKLFF.

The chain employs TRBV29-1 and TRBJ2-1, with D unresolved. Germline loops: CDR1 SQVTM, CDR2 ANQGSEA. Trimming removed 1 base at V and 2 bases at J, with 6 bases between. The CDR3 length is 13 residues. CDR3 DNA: TGCAGCGTTGAAGGGCGGACCTACAATGAGCAGTTCTTC. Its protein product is CSVEGRTYNEQFF.

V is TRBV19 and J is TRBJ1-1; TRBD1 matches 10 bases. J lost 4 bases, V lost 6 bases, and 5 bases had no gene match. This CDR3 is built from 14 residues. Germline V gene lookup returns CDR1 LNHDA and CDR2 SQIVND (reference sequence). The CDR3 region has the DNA TGTGCCAGTAGGGGACAGGGGAGTGGCACTGAAGCTTTCTTT. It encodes CASRGQGSGTEAFF.

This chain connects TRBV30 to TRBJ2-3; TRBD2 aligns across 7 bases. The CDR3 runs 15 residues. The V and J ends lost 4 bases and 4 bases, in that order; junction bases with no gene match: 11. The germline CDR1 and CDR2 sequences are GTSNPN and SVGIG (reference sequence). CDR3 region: CAWTIREGRADTQYF. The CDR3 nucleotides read TGTGCCTGGACCATCAGGGAGGGCCGAGCAGATACGCAGTATTTT.

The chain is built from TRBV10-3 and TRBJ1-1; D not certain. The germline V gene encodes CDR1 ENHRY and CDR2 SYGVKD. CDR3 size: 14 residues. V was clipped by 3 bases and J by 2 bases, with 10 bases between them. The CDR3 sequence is CAISETQPNTEAFF. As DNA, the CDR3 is TGTGCCATCAGTGAAACACAGCCTAACACTGAAGCTTTCTTT.